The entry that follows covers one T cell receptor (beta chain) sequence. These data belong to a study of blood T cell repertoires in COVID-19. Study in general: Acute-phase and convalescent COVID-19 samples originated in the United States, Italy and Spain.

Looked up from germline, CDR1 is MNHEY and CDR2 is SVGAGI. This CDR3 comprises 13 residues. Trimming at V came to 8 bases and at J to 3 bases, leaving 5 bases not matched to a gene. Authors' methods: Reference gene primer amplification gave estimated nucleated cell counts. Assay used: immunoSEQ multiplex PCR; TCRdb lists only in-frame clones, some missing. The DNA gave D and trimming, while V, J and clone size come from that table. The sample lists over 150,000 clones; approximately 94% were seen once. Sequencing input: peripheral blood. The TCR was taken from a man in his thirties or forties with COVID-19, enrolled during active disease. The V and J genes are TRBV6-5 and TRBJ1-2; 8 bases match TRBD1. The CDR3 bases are TGTGCCAGCCGGGACAGGAGTTACTATGGCTACACCTTC. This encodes CASRDRSYYGYTF.